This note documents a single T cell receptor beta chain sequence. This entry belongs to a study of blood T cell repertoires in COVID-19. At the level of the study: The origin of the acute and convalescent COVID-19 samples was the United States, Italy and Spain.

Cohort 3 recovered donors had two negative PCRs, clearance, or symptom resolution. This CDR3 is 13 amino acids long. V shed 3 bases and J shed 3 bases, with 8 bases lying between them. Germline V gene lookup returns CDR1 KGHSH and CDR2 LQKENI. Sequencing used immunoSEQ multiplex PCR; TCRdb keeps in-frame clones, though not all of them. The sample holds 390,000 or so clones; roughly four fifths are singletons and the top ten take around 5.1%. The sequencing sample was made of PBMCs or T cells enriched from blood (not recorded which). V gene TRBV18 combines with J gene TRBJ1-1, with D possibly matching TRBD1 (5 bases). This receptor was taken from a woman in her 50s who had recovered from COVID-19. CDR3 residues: CASSPQGYTEAFF. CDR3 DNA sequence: TGTGCCAGCTCACCGCAGGGATACACTGAAGCTTTCTTT.